This T cell receptor beta chain was recorded in a study of Graves' ophthalmopathy and Graves' hyperthyroidism. Study observations and caveats: In blood, most expanded thyroid clonotypes above 0.001 frequency were also detected. For separating ophthalmopathy from stable hyperthyroidism, a 13-signature model gave roughly 90% sensitivity and about 82% specificity.

To note about this clonotype: Its cognate antigen is unknown.

Amplifying from RNA transcripts, the study obtained TCR beta CDR3 regions. Scientists carried out first-round RT-PCR using HTBI primers and then a second-round multiplex PCR. TCRdb itself ran the multiplex PCR reads through MiXCR, one entry per CDR3 protein. The sample consists of about 1.2 million distinct CDR3 sequences, 35% to 45% of them appearing once. The germline V and J ends were trimmed by 4 bases and 5 bases, with 20 bases remaining between them. CDR1 SQVTM and CDR2 ANQGSEA come from the germline V gene. The length of the CDR3 is 15 residues. Enrolled hyperthyroidism patients had a new diagnosis, a duration under 2 months, and an age of 18 to 65. Exclusion criteria comprised other autoimmune diseases, uncontrolled infections, pregnancy or lactation in patients.

Sequencing used peripheral blood or thyroid tissue (not recorded which). The V and J genes are TRBV29-1 and TRBJ2-5; TRBD1 is a possible D gene (6 bases). The source of this sequence is an adult man with Graves' hyperthyroidism. The CDR3: CSVVLAGEPGETQYF. For the CDR3, the DNA is TGCAGCGTTGTCTTGGCAGGGGAGCCGGGGGAGACCCAGTACTTC.